These T cell receptor beta chains were read from a single sample in a study of shared clonotypes between healthy human individuals. TCRdb's table, derived via immunoSEQ multiplex PCR, lists solely in-frame clones and lacks some. In the table there are about 2.1 million clones, 90% to 95% of which are singletons. Specimen: naive CD8+ T cells from PBMCs. Receptors were obtained from a young man in good health. Some clones in this sample may be carry-over from other donors' samples. Each CDR3 is given with its conserved first and last residue. Fields, in order: J gene, clone size, D gene, V gene, CDR3 DNA, CDR3 protein. A D gene is named only where the DNA matches it firmly. Expanded clones are given a class, and other clones once, few, many or no size at all.

TRBJ2-7 - - TRBV4-2 TGTGCCAGCAGCCAAGGGACACTCAGCTCCTACGAGCAGTACTTC CASSQGTLSSYEQYF
TRBJ1-1 - - TRBV6-5 TGTGCCAGCAGTTATCACGGGGAGAACACTGAAGCTTTCTTT CASSYHGENTEAFF
TRBJ2-3 - TRBD2 TRBV27 TGTGCCAGCAGTCAAACTAGCGGGGGTAGCACAGATACGCAGTATTTT CASSQTSGGSTDTQYF
TRBJ2-2 - - TRBV9 TGTGCCAGCAGCGTACGGCAGGGCGTGACCGGGGAGCTGTTTTTT CASSVRQGVTGELFF
TRBJ2-5 - TRBD2 TRBV6-6 TGTGCCAGCAATCTAGCGGGAGGTGTAGAGACCCAGTACTTC CASNLAGGVETQYF
TRBJ1-1 - - TRBV28 TGTGCCAGCAGTTTCAGGGGCGGATACACTGAAGCTTTCTTT CASSFRGGYTEAFF
TRBJ1-1 - - TRBV7-8 TGTGCCAGCAGCCACATCATGAACACTGAAGCTTTCTTT CASSHIMNTEAFF
TRBJ2-5 - - TRBV12-5 TGTGCTAGTGGTCAGGGGATAGCTGAGGGGGAGACCCAGTACTTC CASGQGIAEGETQYF
TRBJ2-1 - - TRBV9 TGTGCCAGCAGCCCCCAGCACGGGGCCGTCTACAATGAGCAGTTCTTC CASSPQHGAVYNEQFF
TRBJ2-7 - TRBD1 TRBV19 TGTGCCAGTAGCCAGACAGGGGCTCACGAGCAGTACTTC CASSQTGAHEQYF
TRBJ2-7 - TRBD1 TRBV4-1 TGCGCCAGCAGCCAACGGGGACAGGGGGCGGCCTACGAGCAGTACTTC CASSQRGQGAAYEQYF
TRBJ2-3 - - TRBV27 TGTGCCAGCAGTTATGGCCGGTTCAGGGTTCCGACAGATACGCAGTATTTT CASSYGRFRVPTDTQYF
TRBJ2-7 - - TRBV11-3 TGTGCCAGCAGCTTAGCCCCATTGTACGAGCAGTACTTC CASSLAPLYEQYF
TRBJ2-1 - - TRBV6-5 TGTGCCAGCAGTGAACAGACCGTATACAATGAGCAGTTCTTC CASSEQTVYNEQFF
TRBJ2-7 - - TRBV29-1 TGCAGCGTTGAAGAAACGAGCTCCTACGAGCAGTACTTC CSVEETSSYEQYF
TRBJ2-2 - - TRBV21-1 TGTGCCAGCCTCCACGGGGGTGAGGGGATGGCCGGGGAGCTGTTTTTT CASLHGGEGMAGELFF
TRBJ2-1 - TRBD2 TRBV4-1 TGCGCCAGCAGCTCCCGACTAGCGGTCTACAATGAGCAGTTCTTC CASSSRLAVYNEQFF
TRBJ2-5 - - TRBV19 TGTGCCAGTAGTATAGATCTTGACGGACAAGAGACCCAGTACTTC CASSIDLDGQETQYF
TRBJ2-3 - - TRBV10-3 TGTGCCATCAGTGAGTCTCGTGTCGGGACGACAGATACGCAGTATTTT CAISESRVGTTDTQYF
TRBJ1-1 - - TRBV2 TGTGCCAGCAGTGTCACGCCGGTTGACAGACCGGGGACTGAAGCTTTCTTT CASSVTPVDRPGTEAFF
TRBJ2-2 - - TRBV7-9 TGTGCCAGCAGCCCCCACAAAGGAGGGAACACCGGGGAGCTGTTTTTT CASSPHKGGNTGELFF
TRBJ1-3 - - TRBV7-9 TGTGCCAGCAGCTTAGCTACAGACACCATATATTTT CASSLATDTIYF
TRBJ2-7 - - TRBV18 TGTGCCAGCTCGGACGAGGTAGCGGCCTCCTACGAGCAGTACTTC CASSDEVAASYEQYF
TRBJ2-7 - - TRBV21-1 TGTGCCAGCAGCAAAAACACCCGGGGGAATATGGGACAGGACCCCTACGAGCAGTACTTC CASSKNTRGNMGQDPYEQYF
TRBJ2-1 - TRBD2 TRBV5-5 TGTGCCAGCAGCATCACTAGCGGAAGACGCCACAATGAGCAGTTCTTC CASSITSGRRHNEQFF
TRBJ2-7 once - TRBV9 TGTGCCAGCAGCGCCACCAGTGGGGAGCAGTACTTC CASSATSGEQYF
TRBJ1-5 - - TRBV9 TGTGCCAGCAGCCCCAGGGATAGCAATCAGCCCCAGCATTTT CASSPRDSNQPQHF
TRBJ1-2 - TRBD1 TRBV9 TGTGCCAGCAGAGGACAGGGGCACTATGGCTACACCTTC CASRGQGHYGYTF
TRBJ2-7 - - TRBV27 TGTGCCAGCAGTTTATCAGTCCTTTTCGAGCAGTACTTC CASSLSVLFEQYF
TRBJ1-4 - - TRBV11-2 TGTGCCAGCAGCTTAAGTGTCCGGAATGAAAAACTGTTTTTT CASSLSVRNEKLFF
TRBJ2-1 once - TRBV9 TGTGCCAGCAGCCCCCGGACGACCTACAATGAGCAGTTCTTC CASSPRTTYNEQFF
TRBJ2-5 once - TRBV7-8 TGTGCCAGCAGCCCAAACCCGGGACCACAAGAGACCCAGTACTTC CASSPNPGPQETQYF
TRBJ2-5 once TRBD1 TRBV5-1 TGCGCCAGCGGACTTGGACAGGCGGCCCAAGAGACCCAGTACTTC CASGLGQAAQETQYF
TRBJ2-1 - - TRBV10-2 TGCGCCAGCAGTGAGGACCTCCCCTACAATGAGCAGTTCTTC CASSEDLPYNEQFF
TRBJ2-1 - - TRBV27 TGTGCCAGCAGTCCCGGACACAATGAGCAGTTCTTC CASSPGHNEQFF
TRBJ1-1 - TRBD1 TRBV28 TGTGCCAGCAGTTTATTGGGACAGATGAACACTGAAGCTTTCTTT CASSLLGQMNTEAFF
TRBJ2-7 once TRBD2 TRBV28 TGTGCCAGCAGCAAAACCGGGACTAGCGACTACGAGCAGTACTTC CASSKTGTSDYEQYF
TRBJ1-5 - - TRBV16 TGTGCCAGCAGCCAATCTACGGGCAATCAGCCCCAGCATTTT CASSQSTGNQPQHF
TRBJ2-7 - - TRBV5-6 TGTGCCAGCAGCTTAGGACACGACATATACTCCTACGAGCAGTACTTC CASSLGHDIYSYEQYF
TRBJ2-2 - - TRBV20-1 TGCAGTGTGGGCGGGGAGCTGTTTTTT CSVGGELFF
TRBJ2-7 - - TRBV27 TGTGCCAGCGTTGTGGGGGTCTTGTCCTACGAGCAGTACTTC CASVVGVLSYEQYF
TRBJ1-2 - - TRBV7-9 TGTGCCAGCAGCTTACAAGGGCGTTATGGCTACACCTTC CASSLQGRYGYTF
TRBJ2-7 - TRBD2 TRBV27 TGTGCCAGCAGTTTATCCTGGACTAGCGGAGCCTACGAGCAGTACTTC CASSLSWTSGAYEQYF
TRBJ2-7 - - TRBV19 TGTGCCAGTAGTATAGGAGTAGCCTACGAGCAGTACTTC CASSIGVAYEQYF
TRBJ2-7 - TRBD2 TRBV28 TGTGCCAGCAGCCGGACTAGCGGGATAGGCAGAGGGTACGAGCAGTACTTC CASSRTSGIGRGYEQYF
TRBJ1-5 - - TRBV6-6 TGTGCCAGCAGTTACGGGCAGGGGTATCAGCCCCAGCATTTT CASSYGQGYQPQHF
TRBJ2-5 - - TRBV19 TGTGCCAGTAGTCCCCGGGGCCAAGAGACCCAGTACTTC CASSPRGQETQYF
TRBJ2-2 - TRBD1 TRBV9 TGTGCCAGCAGCGTGAACCCGGGGACAGGGGGGACCGGGGAGCTGTTTTTT CASSVNPGTGGTGELFF
TRBJ2-1 once TRBD1 TRBV5-4 TGTGCCAGCAGCCCCGGGACAGCCTACAATGAGCAGTTCTTC CASSPGTAYNEQFF
TRBJ2-2 - - TRBV6-1 TGTGCCAGCAGTGGGTCGGCGACAGCCTACCTGTGGACCGGGGAGCTGTTTTTT CASSGSATAYLWTGELFF
TRBJ2-7 - - TRBV6-1 TGTGCCAGCAGTGAAGAGAGGGGAGGGGGACAGCGCTACGAGCAGTACTTC CASSEERGGGQRYEQYF